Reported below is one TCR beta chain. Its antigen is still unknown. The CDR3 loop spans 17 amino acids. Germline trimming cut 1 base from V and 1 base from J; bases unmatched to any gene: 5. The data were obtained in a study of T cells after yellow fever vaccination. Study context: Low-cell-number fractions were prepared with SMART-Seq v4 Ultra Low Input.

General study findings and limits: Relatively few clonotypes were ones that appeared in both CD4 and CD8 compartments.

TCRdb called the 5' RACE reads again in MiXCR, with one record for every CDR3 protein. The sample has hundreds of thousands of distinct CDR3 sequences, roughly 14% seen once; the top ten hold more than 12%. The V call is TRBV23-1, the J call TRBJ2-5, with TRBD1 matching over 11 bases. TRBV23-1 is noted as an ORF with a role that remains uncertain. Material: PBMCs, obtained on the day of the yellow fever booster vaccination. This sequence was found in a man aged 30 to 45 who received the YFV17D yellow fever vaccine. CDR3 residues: CASSQCGQGAVQETQYF. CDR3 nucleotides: TGCGCCAGCAGTCAATGTGGACAGGGGGCGGTCCAAGAGACCCAGTACTTC.